The T cell receptor (beta chain) under discussion was sequenced for a study of Tregs in tolerant kidney transplant recipients. Unstimulated regulatory T cells (CD4+CD25+CD127-), CD4+CD25- non-regulatory cells, CD4 and CD8 cells were FACS-sorted from thawed PBMCs. Sequenced by immunoSEQ multiplex PCR; TCRdb stores in-frame clones only, minus some. The data hold 100,000 to 150,000 clones, with around 94% observed a single time. CDR1 SGHTA and CDR2 FQGTGA come from the germline V gene. V lost 5 bases, J lost 4 bases, and 7 bases stayed unmatched. This CDR3 spans 14 amino acids. The receptor was isolated from a human donor in good health. The sequencing input was CD4+ T cells from blood. The rearrangement uses TRBV7-3 and TRBJ2-7, with TRBD1 matching over 8 bases. The CDR3 nucleotides read TGTGCCAGCAGCCCCTCAGGGGGCTCATACGAGCAGTACTTC. Translating it yields CASSPSGGSYEQYF. Full variable domain (rest looked up from reference TRBV7-3 and TRBJ2-7): GAGVSQTPSNKVTEKGKYVELRCDPISGHTALYWYRQSLGQGPEFLIYFQGTGAADDSGLPNDRFFAVRPEGSVSTLKIQRTERGDSAVYLCASSPSGGSYEQYFGPGTRLTVT.